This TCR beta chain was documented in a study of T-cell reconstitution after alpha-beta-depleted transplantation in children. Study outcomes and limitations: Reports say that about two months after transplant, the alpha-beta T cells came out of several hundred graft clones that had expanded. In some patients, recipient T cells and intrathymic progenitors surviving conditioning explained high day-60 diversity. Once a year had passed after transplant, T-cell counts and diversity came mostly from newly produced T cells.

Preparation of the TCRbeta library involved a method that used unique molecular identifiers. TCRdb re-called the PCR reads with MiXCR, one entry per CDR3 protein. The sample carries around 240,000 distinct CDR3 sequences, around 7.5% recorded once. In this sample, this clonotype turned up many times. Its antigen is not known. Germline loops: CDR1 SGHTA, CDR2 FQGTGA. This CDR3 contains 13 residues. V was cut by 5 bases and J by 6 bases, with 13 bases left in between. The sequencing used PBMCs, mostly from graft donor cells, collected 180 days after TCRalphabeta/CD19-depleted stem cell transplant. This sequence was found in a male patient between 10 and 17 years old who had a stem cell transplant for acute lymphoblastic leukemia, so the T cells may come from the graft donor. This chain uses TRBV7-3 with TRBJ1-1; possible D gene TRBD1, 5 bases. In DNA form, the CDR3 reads TGTGCCAGCAGCCCCCTCGGAGGGGCTGAAGCTTTCTTT. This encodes CASSPLGGAEAFF. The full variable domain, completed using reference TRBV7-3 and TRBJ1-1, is GAGVSQTPSNKVTEKGKYVELRCDPISGHTALYWYRQSLGQGPEFLIYFQGTGAADDSGLPNDRFFAVRPEGSVSTLKIQRTERGDSAVYLCASSPLGGAEAFFGQGTRLTVV.